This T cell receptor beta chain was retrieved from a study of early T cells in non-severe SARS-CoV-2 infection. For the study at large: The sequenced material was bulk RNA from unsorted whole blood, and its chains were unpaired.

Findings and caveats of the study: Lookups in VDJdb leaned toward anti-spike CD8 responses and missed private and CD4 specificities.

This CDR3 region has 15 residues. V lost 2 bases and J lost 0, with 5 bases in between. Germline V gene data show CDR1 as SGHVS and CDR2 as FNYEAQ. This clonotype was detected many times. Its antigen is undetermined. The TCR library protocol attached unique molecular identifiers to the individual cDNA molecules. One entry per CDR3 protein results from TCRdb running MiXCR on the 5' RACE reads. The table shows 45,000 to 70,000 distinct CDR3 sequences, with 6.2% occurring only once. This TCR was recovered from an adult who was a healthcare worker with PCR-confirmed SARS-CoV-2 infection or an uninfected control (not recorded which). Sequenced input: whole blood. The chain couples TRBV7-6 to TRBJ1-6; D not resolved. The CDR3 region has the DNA TGTGCCAGCAGCTTAAGCAGCTCCTATAATTCACCCCTCCACTTT. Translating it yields CASSLSSSYNSPLHF. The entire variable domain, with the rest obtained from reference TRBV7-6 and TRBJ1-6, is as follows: GAGVSQSPRYKVTKRGQDVALRCDPISGHVSLYWYRQALGQGPEFLTYFNYEAQQDKSGLPNDRFSAERPEGSISTLTIQRTEQRDSAMYRCASSLSSSYNSPLHFGNGTRLTVT.